Below, one T cell receptor (beta chain) is given with its context. What it recognizes is unknown. These data belong to a study of regulatory dendritic cells for organ transplantation. Study background: Regulatory dendritic cells came from monocytes given vitamin D3 and IL-10.

Overall study results and limits: Memory CD8+ T cells were the most oligoclonal; naive cells were highly diverse. Resting memory CD8+ T cells held the most alloreactive clonotypes.

Sequenced by immunoSEQ multiplex PCR; TCRdb stores in-frame clones only, minus some. The data contain some 10,000 clones, around 80% of them singletons. The CDR3 has 12 amino acids. The germline V gene has CDR1 SGHNT and CDR2 YYREEE (reference sequence). Trimming pared 3 bases from V and 7 bases from J, leaving 10 bases between. Sorted T cells were CFSE-labeled and cultured 5 days with allogeneic regulatory or mature dendritic cells at 1:10. Naive CD45RA+ and memory CD45RO+ CD4+ or CD8+ T cells were FACS-sorted. Sequenced input: memory CD4+ T cells from blood cultured with dendritic cells. The subset: CD45RO+ memory T cells. The TCR was taken from a human donor in good health. J is TRBJ1-2 and V is TRBV5-4; D unresolved. Here the CDR3 reads CASSSQISGYTF. Here the CDR3 DNA reads TGTGCCAGCAGCTCTCAGATTAGTGGCTACACCTTC. Variable domain in full (rest from reference TRBV5-4 and TRBJ1-2): ETGVTQSPTHLIKTRGQQVTLRCSSQSGHNTVSWYQQALGQGPQFIFQYYREEENGRGNFPPRFSGLQFPNYSSELNVNALELDDSALYLCASSSQISGYTFGSGTRLTVV.